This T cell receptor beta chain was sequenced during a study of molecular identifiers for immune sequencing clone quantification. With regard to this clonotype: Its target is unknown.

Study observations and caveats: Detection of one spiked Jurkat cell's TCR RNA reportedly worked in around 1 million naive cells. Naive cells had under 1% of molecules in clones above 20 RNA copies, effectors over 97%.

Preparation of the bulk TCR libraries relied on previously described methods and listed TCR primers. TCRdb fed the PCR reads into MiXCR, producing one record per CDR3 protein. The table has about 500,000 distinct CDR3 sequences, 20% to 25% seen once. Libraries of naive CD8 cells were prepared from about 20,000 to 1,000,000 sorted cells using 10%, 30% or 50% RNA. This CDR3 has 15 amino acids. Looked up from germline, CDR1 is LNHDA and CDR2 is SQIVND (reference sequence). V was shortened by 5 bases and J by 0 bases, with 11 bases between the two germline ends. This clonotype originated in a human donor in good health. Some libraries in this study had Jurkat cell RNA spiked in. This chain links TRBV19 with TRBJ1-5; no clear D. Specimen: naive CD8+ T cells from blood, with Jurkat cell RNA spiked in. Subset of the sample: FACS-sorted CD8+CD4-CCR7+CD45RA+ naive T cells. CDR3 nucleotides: TGTGCCAGTAGTCCCGACACTGATAGCAATCAGCCCCAGCATTTT. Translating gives CASSPDTDSNQPQHF.